The clone carrying this T cell receptor beta chain was seen more than once but under ten times. RNA transcripts gave rise to amplified TCR beta CDR3 regions. Primed by the HTBI set, a first-round RT-PCR was run on the TCR CDR3. In TCRdb, the multiplex PCR reads were re-called with MiXCR into one record per CDR3 protein. The sample carries about 480,000 distinct CDR3 sequences, 22% recorded once. The data were taken from a study of T cells in Graves' hyperthyroidism and ophthalmopathy. The CDR3 extends over 15 amino acids. Germline assignment: CDR1 MNHEY and CDR2 SMNVEV (reference sequence). V dropped 5 bases and J dropped 0; count of bases not matched to a gene: 6.

The chain recombines TRBV27 with TRBJ2-7, with 8 bases aligning to TRBD1. The sample taken for sequencing was blood. The TCR was taken from a woman between 65 and 79 years old with Graves' ophthalmopathy. CDR3 protein: CASSPWTGPSYEQYF. In nucleotides, the CDR3 is TGTGCCAGCAGTCCATGGACAGGGCCCTCCTACGAGCAGTACTTC.